This TCR beta chain is drawn from a study of blood T cells in healthy people across ages. On the study more broadly: Template-switching capture recovered about one barcoded beta molecule per two T cells. Findings of the study overall: Age brought a roughly linear fall in TCR beta diversity measured per million T cells.

Through a sample-barcoded 5' primer and a J-beta primer mix, a second PCR was run for roughly 6 to 11 cycles. TCRdb used MiXCR to reprocess the 5' RACE reads, holding one entry per CDR3 protein. This table has approximately 810,000 distinct CDR3 sequences, around 34% appearing once. On this clonotype: Its matching antigen is unknown.

CDR3 length: 15 residues. Trimming removed 1 base at V and 11 bases at J, with 19 bases between. Sequenced: blood. The sequence came from a man younger than 30 in good health. V usage is TRBV12-3 or TRBV12-4 and J usage is TRBJ2-3; tentative D call: TRBD2 (5 bases). The CDR3: CASSLEGVSTDVQYF. Here the CDR3 DNA reads TGTGCCAGCAGTTTAGAGGGAGTTAGCACAGATGTGCAGTATTTT.